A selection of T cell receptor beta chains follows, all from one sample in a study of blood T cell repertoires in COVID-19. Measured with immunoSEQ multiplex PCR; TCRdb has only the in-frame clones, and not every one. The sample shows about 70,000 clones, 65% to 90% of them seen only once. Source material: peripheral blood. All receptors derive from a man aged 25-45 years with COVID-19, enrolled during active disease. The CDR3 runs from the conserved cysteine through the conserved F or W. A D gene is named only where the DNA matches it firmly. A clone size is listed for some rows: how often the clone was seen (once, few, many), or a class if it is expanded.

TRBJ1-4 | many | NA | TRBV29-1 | CSVGLQEEEKLFF | TGCAGCGTCGGATTGCAGGAGGAGGAAAAACTGTTTTTT
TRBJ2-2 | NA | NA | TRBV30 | CAWRSGGSGELFF | TGTGCCTGGAGGTCCGGGGGTTCCGGGGAGCTGTTTTTT
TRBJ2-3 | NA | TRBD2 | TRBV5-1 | CASSPSGRTSTDTQYF | TGCGCCAGCAGCCCTAGCGGGAGGACTAGCACAGATACGCAGTATTTT
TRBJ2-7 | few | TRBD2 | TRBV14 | CASSPQGHFSGPGYEQYF | TGTGCCAGCAGCCCCCAAGGACATTTTAGCGGGCCGGGCTACGAGCAGTACTTC
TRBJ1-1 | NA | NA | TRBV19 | CASSIGKRQGAFF | TGTGCCAGTAGTATAGGAAAACGGCAGGGAGCTTTCTTT
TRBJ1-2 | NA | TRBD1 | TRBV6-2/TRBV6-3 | CASSYTGGYGYTF | TGTGCCAGCAGTTACACAGGGGGCTATGGCTACACCTTC
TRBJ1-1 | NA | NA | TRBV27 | CASSSTVFTEAFF | TGTGCCAGCAGTTCCACAGTGTTCACTGAAGCTTTCTTT
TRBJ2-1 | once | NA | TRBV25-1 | CASEETEVYNEQFF | TGTGCCAGCGAGGAAACGGAAGTTTACAATGAGCAGTTCTTC
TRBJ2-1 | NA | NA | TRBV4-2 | CASSQGNLVYNEQFF | TGTGCCAGCAGCCAAGGGAATCTAGTATACAATGAGCAGTTCTTC
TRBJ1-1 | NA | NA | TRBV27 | CASSQRGEAFF | TGTGCCAGCAGCCAGCGCGGTGAAGCTTTCTTT
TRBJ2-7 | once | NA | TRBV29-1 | CSAQQDHYEQYF | TGCAGCGCCCAACAGGACCACTACGAGCAGTACTTC
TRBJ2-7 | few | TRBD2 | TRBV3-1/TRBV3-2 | CASSPRGRHREGSYEQYF | TGTGCCAGCAGCCCTCGCGGGAGGCACCGGGAGGGCTCCTACGAGCAGTACTTC
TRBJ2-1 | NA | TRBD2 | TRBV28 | CASGLAVLDEQFF | TGTGCCAGCGGACTAGCGGTCCTAGATGAGCAGTTCTTC
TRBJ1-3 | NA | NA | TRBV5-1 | CASKDTESSGNTIYF | TGCGCCAGCAAAGACACCGAAAGCTCTGGAAACACCATATATTTT
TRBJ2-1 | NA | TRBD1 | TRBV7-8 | CASSSRQGVYNEQFF | TGTGCCAGCAGCTCCCGACAGGGGGTCTACAATGAGCAGTTCTTC
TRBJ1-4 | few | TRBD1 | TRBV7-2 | CASSWGQGRHEKLFF | TGTGCCAGCAGCTGGGGACAGGGGAGGCATGAAAAACTGTTTTTT
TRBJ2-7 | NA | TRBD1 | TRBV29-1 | CSVGQDRGFEQYF | TGCAGCGTTGGACAGGACAGGGGGTTCGAGCAGTACTTC
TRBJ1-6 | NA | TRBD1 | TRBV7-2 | CASSLYRGREPLHF | TGTGCCAGCAGCCTCTACAGGGGGCGCGAACCCCTCCACTTT
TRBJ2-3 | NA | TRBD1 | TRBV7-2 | CASSLAQGYVDTQYF | TGTGCCAGCAGCTTGGCACAGGGGTATGTGGATACGCAGTATTTT
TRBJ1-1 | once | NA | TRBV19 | CASSRGNTEAFF | TGTGCCAGTAGTCGGGGTAACACTGAAGCTTTCTTT
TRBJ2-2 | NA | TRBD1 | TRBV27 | CASSPGTVVGELFF | TGTGCCAGCAGTCCAGGGACAGTTGTCGGGGAGCTGTTTTTT
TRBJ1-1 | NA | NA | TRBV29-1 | CSAPRRGEAFF | TGCAGCGCCCCCCGGAGGGGCGAAGCTTTCTTT
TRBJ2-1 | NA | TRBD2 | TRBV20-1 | CSASLQRGQWSEQFF | TGCAGTGCTAGTCTCCAGCGGGGCCAATGGAGTGAGCAGTTCTTC
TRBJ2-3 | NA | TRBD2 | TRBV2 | CASSEIAGVTDTQYF | TGTGCCAGCAGTGAAATAGCGGGAGTAACAGATACGCAGTATTTT
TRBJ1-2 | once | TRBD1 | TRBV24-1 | CATSDLTGGGYTF | TGTGCCACCAGTGATTTGACAGGGGGCGGCTACACCTTC
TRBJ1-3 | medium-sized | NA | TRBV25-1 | CASSWGDTIYF | TGTGCCAGCAGTTGGGGGGACACCATATATTTT
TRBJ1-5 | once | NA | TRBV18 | CASSPSGKRIGDQPQHF | TGTGCCAGCTCACCATCTGGGAAGAGGATCGGGGATCAGCCCCAGCATTTT
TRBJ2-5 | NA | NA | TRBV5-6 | CASSFLAGLETQYF | TGTGCCAGCAGCTTTTTGGCTGGACTAGAGACCCAGTACTTC
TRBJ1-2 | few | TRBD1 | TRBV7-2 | CASSIGQGGGYGYTF | TGTGCCAGCAGCATAGGACAGGGCGGAGGGTATGGCTACACCTTC
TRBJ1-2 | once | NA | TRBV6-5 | CATFGQGVPYGYTF | TGTGCCACCTTCGGGCAGGGCGTCCCCTATGGCTACACCTTC
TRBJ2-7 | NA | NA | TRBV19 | CASSFQGEAYEQYF | TGTGCCAGTAGCTTTCAGGGGGAGGCCTACGAGCAGTACTTC
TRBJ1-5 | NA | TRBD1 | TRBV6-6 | CASRRDSSNQPQHF | TGTGCCAGCAGAAGGGACAGTAGTAATCAGCCCCAGCATTTT
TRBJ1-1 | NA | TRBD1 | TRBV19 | CASHRGRAEAFF | TGTGCCAGCCACAGGGGGCGAGCTGAAGCTTTCTTT
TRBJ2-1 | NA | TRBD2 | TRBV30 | CAWSVGAGGAYNEQFF | TGTGCCTGGAGTGTAGGTGCGGGAGGGGCCTACAATGAGCAGTTCTTC
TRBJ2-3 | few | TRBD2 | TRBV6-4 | CASSDLAGGSTDTQYF | TGTGCCAGCAGTGACCTAGCGGGAGGGTCGACAGATACGCAGTATTTT
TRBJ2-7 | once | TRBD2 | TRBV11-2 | CASSPSPAGSGAYEQYF | TGTGCCAGCAGCCCTTCACCAGCGGGGAGCGGAGCCTACGAGCAGTACTTC
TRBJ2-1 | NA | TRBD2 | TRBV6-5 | CASSFTSGEQFF | TGTGCCAGCAGCTTTACTAGCGGGGAGCAGTTCTTC